This paragraph reports one TCR beta chain. Its antigen is currently unknown. The sequenced cases were selected for having the highest brain T cell transcript signatures. At least one anti-epileptic drug was given before surgery. Sequencing was performed with immunoSEQ multiplex PCR; in TCRdb, only in-frame clones are kept and a portion is missing. Here the sample spans around 38,000 clones, 80% to 95% being singletons. This record belongs to a study of brain T cells in children with intractable seizures. Overall study results and limits: Pre-surgery blood may have been undersampled, hiding some clones. Viral specificity was inferred only from CDR3 similarity; HCMV serostatus was unknown.

CDR3 length: 14 amino acids. Germline trimming cut 5 bases from V and 11 bases from J; bases unmatched to any gene: 8. Germline CDR1 and CDR2: SGHRS and YFSETQ. The receptor was derived from a girl aged 2-10 years with tuberous sclerosis and intractable seizures. The V call is TRBV5-1, the J call TRBJ1-4, with TRBD1 identical over 11 bases. The sample consisted of peripheral blood, taken at surgery. The CDR3 DNA reads as TGCGCCAGCAGGGACCGGGACAGGGGGAAGAAACTGTTTTTT. Protein: CASRDRDRGKKLFF.